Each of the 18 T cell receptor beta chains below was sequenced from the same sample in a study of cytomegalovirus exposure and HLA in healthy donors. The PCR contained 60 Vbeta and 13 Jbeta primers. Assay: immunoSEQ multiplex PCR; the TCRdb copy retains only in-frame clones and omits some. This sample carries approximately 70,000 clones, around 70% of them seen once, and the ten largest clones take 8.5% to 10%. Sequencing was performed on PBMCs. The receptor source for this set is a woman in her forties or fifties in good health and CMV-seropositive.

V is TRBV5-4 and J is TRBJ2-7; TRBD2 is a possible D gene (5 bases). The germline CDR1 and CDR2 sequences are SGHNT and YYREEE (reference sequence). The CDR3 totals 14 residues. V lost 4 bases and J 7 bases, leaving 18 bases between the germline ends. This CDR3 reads CASSRQNMAGEQYF. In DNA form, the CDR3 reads TGTGCCAGCAGCCGACAAAATATGGCGGGTGAGCAGTACTTC.

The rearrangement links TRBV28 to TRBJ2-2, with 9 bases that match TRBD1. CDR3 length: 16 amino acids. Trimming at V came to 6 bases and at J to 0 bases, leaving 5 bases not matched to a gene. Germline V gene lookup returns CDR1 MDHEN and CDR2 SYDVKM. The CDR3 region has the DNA TGTGCCAGCAGCACACAGGGGGCGTCGAACACCGGGGAGCTGTTTTTT. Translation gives CASSTQGASNTGELFF.

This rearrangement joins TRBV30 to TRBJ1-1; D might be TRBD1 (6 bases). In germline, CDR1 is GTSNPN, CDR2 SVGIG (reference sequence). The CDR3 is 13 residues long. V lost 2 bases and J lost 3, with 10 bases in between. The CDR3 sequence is CAWSKGGDTEAFF. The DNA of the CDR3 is TGTGCCTGGAGTAAGGGGGGGGACACTGAAGCTTTCTTT.

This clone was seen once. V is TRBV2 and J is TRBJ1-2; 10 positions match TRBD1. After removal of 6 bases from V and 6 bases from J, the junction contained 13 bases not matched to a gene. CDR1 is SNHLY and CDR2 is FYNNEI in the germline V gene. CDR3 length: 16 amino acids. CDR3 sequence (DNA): TGTGCCAGCAGCACATTCAGGGACAGGGGATTGAATGGCTACACCTTC. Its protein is CASSTFRDRGLNGYTF.

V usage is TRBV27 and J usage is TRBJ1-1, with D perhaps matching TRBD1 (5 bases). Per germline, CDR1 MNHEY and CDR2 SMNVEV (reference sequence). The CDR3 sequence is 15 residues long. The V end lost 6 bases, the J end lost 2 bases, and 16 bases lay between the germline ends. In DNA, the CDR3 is TGTGCCAGCAGCTCCCCCCTACAGGTCAACACTGAAGCTTTCTTT. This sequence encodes CASSSPLQVNTEAFF.

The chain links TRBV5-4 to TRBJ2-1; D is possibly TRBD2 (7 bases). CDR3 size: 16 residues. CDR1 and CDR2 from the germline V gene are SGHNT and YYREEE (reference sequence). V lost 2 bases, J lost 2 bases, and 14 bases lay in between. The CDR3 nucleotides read TGTGCCAGCAGCTTCGGGGGGCAAGTCACCTACAATGAGCAGTTCTTC. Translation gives CASSFGGQVTYNEQFF.

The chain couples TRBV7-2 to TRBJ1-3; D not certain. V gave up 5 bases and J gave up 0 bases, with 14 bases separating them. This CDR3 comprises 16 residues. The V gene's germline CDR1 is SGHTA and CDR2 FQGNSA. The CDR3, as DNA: TGTGCCAGCAGCCTCCAGACTGGGTTCTCTGGAAACACCATATATTTT. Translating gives CASSLQTGFSGNTIYF.

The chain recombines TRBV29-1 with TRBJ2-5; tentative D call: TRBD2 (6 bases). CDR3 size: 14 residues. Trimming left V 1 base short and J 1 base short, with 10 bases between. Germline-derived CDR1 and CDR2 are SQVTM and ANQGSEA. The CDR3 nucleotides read TGCAGCGTTGAAGGGGGAGGATTCCAAGAGACCCAGTACTTC. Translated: CSVEGGGFQETQYF. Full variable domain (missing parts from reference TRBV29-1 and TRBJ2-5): SAVISQKPSRDICQRGTSLTIQCQVDSQVTMMFWYRQQPGQSLTLIATANQGSEATYESGFVIDKFPISRPNLTFSTLTVSNMSPEDSSIYLCSVEGGGFQETQYFGPGTRLLVL.

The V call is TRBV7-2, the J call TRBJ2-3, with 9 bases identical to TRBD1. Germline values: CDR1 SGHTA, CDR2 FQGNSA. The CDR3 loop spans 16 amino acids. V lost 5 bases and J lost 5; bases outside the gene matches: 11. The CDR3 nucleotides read TGTGCCAGCAGCGTTACGGGACAGGGTTACGTAGATACGCAGTATTTT. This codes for CASSVTGQGYVDTQYF.

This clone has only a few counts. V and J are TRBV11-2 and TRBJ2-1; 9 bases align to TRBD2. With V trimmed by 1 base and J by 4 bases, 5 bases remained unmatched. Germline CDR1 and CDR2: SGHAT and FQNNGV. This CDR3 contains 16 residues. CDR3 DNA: TGTGCCAGCAGCTTAGGAGGGCTAGCGGGGTACAATGAGCAGTTCTTC. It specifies CASSLGGLAGYNEQFF.

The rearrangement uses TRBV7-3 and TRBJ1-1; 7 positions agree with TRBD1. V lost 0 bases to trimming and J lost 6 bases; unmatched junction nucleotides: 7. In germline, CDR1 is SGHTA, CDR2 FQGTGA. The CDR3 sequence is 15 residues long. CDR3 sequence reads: CASSLTAGTDSEAFF. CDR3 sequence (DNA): TGTGCCAGCAGCTTAACGGCAGGGACAGACTCTGAAGCTTTCTTT.

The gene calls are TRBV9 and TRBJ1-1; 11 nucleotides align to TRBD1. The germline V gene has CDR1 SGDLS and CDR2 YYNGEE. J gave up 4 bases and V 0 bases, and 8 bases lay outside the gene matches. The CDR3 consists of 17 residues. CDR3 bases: TGTGCCAGCAGCGTAGACCGGGACAGGGGGGGAGTCACTGAAGCTTTCTTT. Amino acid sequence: CASSVDRDRGGVTEAFF.

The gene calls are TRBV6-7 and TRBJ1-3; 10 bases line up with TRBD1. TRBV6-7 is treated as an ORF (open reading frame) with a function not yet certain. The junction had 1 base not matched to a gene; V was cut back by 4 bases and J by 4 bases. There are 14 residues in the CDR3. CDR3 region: CASSLTGGGNTIYF. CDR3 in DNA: TGTGCCAGCAGTTTGACAGGGGGCGGAAACACCATATATTTT.

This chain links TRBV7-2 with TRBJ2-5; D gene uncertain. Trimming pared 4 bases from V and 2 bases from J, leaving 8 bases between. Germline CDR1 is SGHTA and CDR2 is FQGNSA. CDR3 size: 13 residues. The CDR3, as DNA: TGTGCCAGCAGCTCCCAAACTCAAGAGACCCAGTACTTC. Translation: CASSSQTQETQYF.

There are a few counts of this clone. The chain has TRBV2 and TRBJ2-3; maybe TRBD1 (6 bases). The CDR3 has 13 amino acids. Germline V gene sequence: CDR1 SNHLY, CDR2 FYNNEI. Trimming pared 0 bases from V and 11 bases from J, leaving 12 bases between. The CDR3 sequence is CASSEALGGRQYF. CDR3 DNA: TGTGCCAGCAGTGAAGCGCTAGGGGGTCGGCAGTATTTT.

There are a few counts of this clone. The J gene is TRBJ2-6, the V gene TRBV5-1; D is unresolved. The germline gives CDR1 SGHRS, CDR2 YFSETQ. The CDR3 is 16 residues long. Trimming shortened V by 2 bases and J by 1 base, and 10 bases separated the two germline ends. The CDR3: CASSFTQDSGANVLTF. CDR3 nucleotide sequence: TGCGCCAGCAGCTTCACCCAGGATTCTGGGGCCAACGTCCTGACTTTC.

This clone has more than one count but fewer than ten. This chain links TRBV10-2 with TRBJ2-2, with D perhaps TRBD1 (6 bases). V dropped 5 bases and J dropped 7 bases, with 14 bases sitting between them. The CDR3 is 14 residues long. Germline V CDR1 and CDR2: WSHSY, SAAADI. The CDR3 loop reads CASSIQGGIGELFF. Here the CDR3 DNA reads TGCGCCAGCAGTATACAGGGTGGTATCGGGGAGCTGTTTTTT.

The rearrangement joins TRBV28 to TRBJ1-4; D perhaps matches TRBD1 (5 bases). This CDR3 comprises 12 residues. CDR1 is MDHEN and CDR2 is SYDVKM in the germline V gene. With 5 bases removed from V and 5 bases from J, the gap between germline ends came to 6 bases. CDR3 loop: CASSGQNEKLFF. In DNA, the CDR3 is TGTGCCAGCAGTGGACAAAATGAAAAACTGTTTTTT. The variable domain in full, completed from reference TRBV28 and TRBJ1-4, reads DVKVTQSSRYLVKRTGEKVFLECVQDMDHENMFWYRQDPGLGLRLIYFSYDVKMKEKGDIPEGYSVSREKKERFSLILESASTNQTSMYLCASSGQNEKLFFGSGTQLSVL.